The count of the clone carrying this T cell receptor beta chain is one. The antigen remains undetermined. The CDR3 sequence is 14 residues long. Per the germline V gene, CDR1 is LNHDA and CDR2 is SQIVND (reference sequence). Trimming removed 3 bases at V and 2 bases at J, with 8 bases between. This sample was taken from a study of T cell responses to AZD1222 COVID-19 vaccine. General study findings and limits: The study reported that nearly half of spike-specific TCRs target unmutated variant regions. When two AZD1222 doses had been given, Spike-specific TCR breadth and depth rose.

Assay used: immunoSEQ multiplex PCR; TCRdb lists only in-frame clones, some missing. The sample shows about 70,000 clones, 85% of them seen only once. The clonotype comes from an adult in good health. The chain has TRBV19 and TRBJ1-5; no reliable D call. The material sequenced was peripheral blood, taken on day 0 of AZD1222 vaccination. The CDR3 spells CASSIRVGNQPQHF. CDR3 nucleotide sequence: TGTGCCAGTAGTATTCGGGTTGGCAATCAGCCCCAGCATTTT.